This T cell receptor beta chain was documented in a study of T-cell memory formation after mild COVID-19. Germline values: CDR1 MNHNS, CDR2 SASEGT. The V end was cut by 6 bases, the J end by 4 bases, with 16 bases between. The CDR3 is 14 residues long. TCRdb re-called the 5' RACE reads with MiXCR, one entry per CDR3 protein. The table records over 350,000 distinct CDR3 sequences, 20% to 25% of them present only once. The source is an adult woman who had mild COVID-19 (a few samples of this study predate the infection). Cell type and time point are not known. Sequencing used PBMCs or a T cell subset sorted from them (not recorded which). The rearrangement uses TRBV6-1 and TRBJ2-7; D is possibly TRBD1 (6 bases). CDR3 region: CASRSPGTPYEQYF. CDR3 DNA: TGTGCCAGCAGATCCCCCGGGACACCGTACGAGCAGTACTTC.